Below, 17 T cell receptor beta chains from the same sample are listed, as sequenced in a study of breast tumors, draining lymph nodes, adjacent tissues. The lymph nodes were axillary draining lymph nodes from breast cancer patients. TCRdb passed the multiplex PCR reads through MiXCR, listing each CDR3 protein once. The data show under 350,000 distinct CDR3 sequences, over 30% seen once. Sequenced material: axillary lymph node tissue. The origin of the receptors is a female donor with breast cancer. Some clones in this sample may be carry-over from other donors' samples.

This clonotype was found many times. CDR3 residues: CASSLGTGRDQPQHF. CDR3 DNA: TGTGCCAGCAGCCTTGGGACAGGCCGGGATCAGCCCCAGCATTTT. The chain combines TRBV5-8 with TRBJ1-5, with TRBD1 identical over 8 bases. The germline CDR1 and CDR2 sequences are SGHTS and YDEGEE. The CDR3 covers 15 residues. The V segment lost 4 bases and the J segment 5 bases; nucleotides outside the gene matches: 8.

The V call is TRBV11-3, the J call TRBJ2-7; D perhaps matches TRBD2 (5 bases). The CDR3 totals 16 residues. Germline CDR1 and CDR2: SGHNT and YENEEA. Between the trimmed V and J ends, which lost 3 bases and 5 bases, there was a span of 20 bases. The CDR3 is CASSFGWGERLDEQYF. The CDR3 DNA reads TGTGCCAGCAGCTTTGGCTGGGGAGAGCGGCTCGACGAGCAGTACTTC.

Note on this clonotype: Just one base apart from a much larger clone, this may be a read error. The chain recombines TRBV28 with TRBJ1-2; 8 nucleotides align to TRBD1. Germline values: CDR1 MDHEN, CDR2 SYDVKM. V gave up 6 bases and J gave up 8 bases; unmatched junction bases: 5. This CDR3 is 12 amino acids long. The CDR3 here is CASSTRGRGYTF. The CDR3 DNA sequence: TGTGCCAGCAGCACCAGGGGGCGAGGCTACACCTTC.

The V call is TRBV7-2, the J call TRBJ2-4; 7 bases map to TRBD2. Germline loops: CDR1 SGHTA, CDR2 FQGNSA. The ends lost 3 bases at V and 6 bases at J; junction bases unmatched: 5. The CDR3 length is 14 residues. CDR3 region: CASSLGLAANIQYF. The CDR3 DNA reads TGTGCCAGCAGCTTGGGGCTAGCGGCAAACATTCAGTACTTC.

This clonotype was counted at least ten times. This chain uses TRBV20-1 with TRBJ2-3, with a possible D match to TRBD1 (5 bases). Germline CDR1 reads DFQATT; CDR2 reads SNEGSKA (reference sequence). The CDR3 loop spans 13 amino acids. V lost 6 bases and J 4 bases, leaving 14 bases between the germline ends. CDR3 coding DNA: TGCAGTGCGATCAGGGATTTCGCAGATACGCAGTATTTT. Its protein is CSAIRDFADTQYF.

This clonotype was seen at least ten times. J is TRBJ2-3 and V is TRBV19; no clear D gene. V lost 11 bases, J lost 0 bases, and 9 bases lay in between. Looked up from germline, CDR1 is LNHDA and CDR2 is SQIVND (reference sequence). This CDR3 has 12 residues. CDR3 loop: CAYRFSTDTQYF. As DNA, the CDR3 is TGTGCCTACCGTTTTAGCACAGATACGCAGTATTTT.

About this clonotype itself: A single base separates this from a much larger clone, so it may be a read error. The gene calls are TRBV20-1 and TRBJ2-7, with 9 bases lining up with TRBD2. V dropped 1 base and J dropped 3; count of bases not matched to a gene: 19. From germline, CDR1 is DFQATT and CDR2 SNEGSKA (reference sequence). This CDR3 is 19 amino acids long. Written as DNA, the CDR3 is TGCAGTGCTAGAGCCTTGAGGACTAGCGCACCCTGGGAAAACTACGAGCAGTACTTC. This codes for CSARALRTSAPWENYEQYF.

Note on this clonotype: A much more abundant neighbour one base away suggests this may be a read error. The genes are TRBV5-1 and TRBJ2-2; 7 bases are a match to TRBD1. Per germline, CDR1 SGHRS and CDR2 YFSETQ. The CDR3 is 18 residues long. CDR3 in DNA: TGCGCCAGCAGCTGGGGACAGTTAAGTTCGAAGGGGACCGGGGAGCTGGTTTTT. The encoded protein is CASSWGQLSSKGTGELVF.

The table lists this clonotype with many counts. The chain carries TRBV15 and TRBJ2-5; D tentatively reads TRBD1 or TRBD2 (6 bases each). The germline gives CDR1 LNHNV, CDR2 YYDKDF (reference sequence). The CDR3 is made up of 15 amino acids. The ends were cut back, 0 bases at V and 5 bases at J, with 13 bases in the middle. The CDR3 reads CATSRDRGGLETQYF. In nucleotides, the CDR3 is TGTGCCACCAGCAGAGATCGAGGGGGGCTCGAGACCCAGTACTTC.

The J gene is TRBJ1-6, the V gene TRBV29-1, with a tentative D call TRBD1 (5 bases). There are 14 residues in the CDR3. The germline V gene has CDR1 SQVTM and CDR2 ANQGSEA. Trimming removed 4 bases at V and 7 bases at J, with 14 bases between. For the CDR3, the DNA is TGCAGCGTTGGGCGGGGGGTGGAAAATTCACCCCTCCACTTT. Its translation is CSVGRGVENSPLHF.

Note on this clonotype: A much larger clone lies a single base off, so this may be a read error. The chain carries TRBV10-3 and TRBJ2-7; D uncertain. This CDR3 region has 10 residues. Germline V lookup: CDR1 ENHRY, CDR2 SYGVKD. CDR3 protein: CASSCGGQYF. The CDR3 DNA reads TGTGCCAGCAGTTGCGGCGGGCAGTACTTC.

About this clonotype: With a much larger clone just one base away, this may be a read error. J is TRBJ2-7 and V is TRBV11-1, with D maybe TRBD2 (6 bases). The CDR3 covers 13 residues. Germline V gene data show CDR1 as SGHAT and CDR2 as FQDESV (reference sequence). CDR3 sequence (DNA): TGTGCCAACAGCCGGGGGAGCCGATACGAGCAGTACTTC. The encoded protein is CANSRGSRYEQYF.

Points on this clonotype: Since a much larger clone is just one base distant, this may be a read error. This chain connects TRBV5-5 to TRBJ1-2; a possible D gene is TRBD1 (6 bases). Germline lookup yields CDR1 SGHKS and CDR2 YYEKEE (reference sequence). Trimming stripped 3 bases from V and 6 bases from J, with 15 bases between. CDR3 size: 14 residues. CDR3 amino acids: CASSSTGTFNGYTF. The CDR3 DNA is TGTGCCAGCAGCTCTACAGGGACCTTCAATGGCTACACCTTC.

The chain combines TRBV10-3 with TRBJ1-2, with D tentatively TRBD1 (5 bases). Germline V lookup: CDR1 ENHRY, CDR2 SYGVKD. The CDR3 totals 14 residues. V shed 0 bases and J shed 6 bases, with 11 bases lying between them. CDR3 sequence: CAISESPRDHGYTF. As DNA, the CDR3 is TGTGCCATCAGTGAGTCGCCCAGGGACCATGGCTACACCTTC.

This clonotype was counted a few times. A read error is possible here, since a much larger clone lies one base away. The chain links TRBV2 to TRBJ2-1; 9 nucleotides agree with TRBD2. V lost 5 bases and J lost 9; bases outside the gene matches: 11. The CDR3 extends over 15 amino acids. CDR1 SNHLY and CDR2 FYNNEI come from the germline V gene. The CDR3 DNA reads TGTGCCAGCAGTTTAGGCGGGGGGGGCCGGGGTGAGCAGTTCTTC. Translated, it gives CASSLGGGGRGEQFF.

The J gene is TRBJ2-3, the V gene TRBV30, with 11 nucleotides matching TRBD2. This CDR3 has 17 amino acids. The V segment lost 0 bases and the J segment 0 bases; nucleotides outside the gene matches: 5. Germline V lookup: CDR1 GTSNPN, CDR2 SVGIG (reference sequence). In DNA, the CDR3 is TGTGCCTGGAGTGTAGCCCGGACTAGCGGGAGCACAGATACGCAGTATTTT. Translating it yields CAWSVARTSGSTDTQYF. Filled out from reference TRBV30 and TRBJ2-3, the complete variable domain reads SQTIHQWPATLVQPVGSPLSLECTVEGTSNPNLYWYRQAAGRGLQLLFYSVGIGQISSEVPQNLSASRPQDRQFILSSKKLLLSDSGFYLCAWSVARTSGSTDTQYFGPGTRLTVL.

This clonotype occurred many times. The chain joins TRBV6-1 to TRBJ2-1, with TRBD2 matching 9 bases. The CDR3 length is 15 residues. Trimming took 2 bases from V and 8 from J; bases not matched to a gene: 7. Germline V gene lookup returns CDR1 MNHNS and CDR2 SASEGT. This CDR3 reads CASSELSGSKDEQFF. CDR3 nucleotides: TGTGCCAGCAGTGAACTTAGCGGGAGTAAAGATGAGCAGTTCTTC.